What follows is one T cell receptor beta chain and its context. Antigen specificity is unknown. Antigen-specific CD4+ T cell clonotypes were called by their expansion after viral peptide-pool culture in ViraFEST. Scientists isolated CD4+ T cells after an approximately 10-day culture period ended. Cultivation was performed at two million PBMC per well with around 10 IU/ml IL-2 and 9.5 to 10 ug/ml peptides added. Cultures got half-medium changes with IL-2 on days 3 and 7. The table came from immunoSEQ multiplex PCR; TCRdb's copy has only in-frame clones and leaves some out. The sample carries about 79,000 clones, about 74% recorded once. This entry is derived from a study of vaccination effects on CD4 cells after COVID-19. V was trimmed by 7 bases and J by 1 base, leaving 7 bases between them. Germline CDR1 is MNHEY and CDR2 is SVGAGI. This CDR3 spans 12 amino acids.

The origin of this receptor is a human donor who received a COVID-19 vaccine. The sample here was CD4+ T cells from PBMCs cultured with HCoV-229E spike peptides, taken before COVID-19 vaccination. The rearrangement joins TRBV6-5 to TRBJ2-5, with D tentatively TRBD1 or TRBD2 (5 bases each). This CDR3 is CASKGTQETQYF. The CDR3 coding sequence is TGTGCCAGCAAGGGGACCCAAGAGACCCAGTACTTC.